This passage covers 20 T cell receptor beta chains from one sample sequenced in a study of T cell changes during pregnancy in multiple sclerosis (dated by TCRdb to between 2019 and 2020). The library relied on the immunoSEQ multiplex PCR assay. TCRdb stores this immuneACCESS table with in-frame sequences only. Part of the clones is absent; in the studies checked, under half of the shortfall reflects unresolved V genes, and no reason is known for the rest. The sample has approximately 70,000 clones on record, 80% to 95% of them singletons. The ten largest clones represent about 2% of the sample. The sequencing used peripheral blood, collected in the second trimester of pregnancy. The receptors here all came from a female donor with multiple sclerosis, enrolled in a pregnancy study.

The CDR3 DNA reads TGTGCCAGTAGGGATCCAGCGCTGAACACTGAAGCTTTCTTT. Its protein is CASRDPALNTEAFF. This chain joins TRBV19 and TRBJ1-1; D unresolved. Per the germline V gene, CDR1 is LNHDA and CDR2 is SQIVND (reference sequence). This CDR3 spans 14 amino acids. Trimming cost V 6 bases and J 0 bases, with 11 bases left between them.

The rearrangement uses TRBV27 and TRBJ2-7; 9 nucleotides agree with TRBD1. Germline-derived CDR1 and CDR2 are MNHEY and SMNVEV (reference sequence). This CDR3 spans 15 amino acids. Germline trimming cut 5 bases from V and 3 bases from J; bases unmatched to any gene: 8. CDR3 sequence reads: CASSPYSTGGYEQYF. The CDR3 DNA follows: TGTGCCAGCAGTCCCTACTCGACAGGGGGCTACGAGCAGTACTTC.

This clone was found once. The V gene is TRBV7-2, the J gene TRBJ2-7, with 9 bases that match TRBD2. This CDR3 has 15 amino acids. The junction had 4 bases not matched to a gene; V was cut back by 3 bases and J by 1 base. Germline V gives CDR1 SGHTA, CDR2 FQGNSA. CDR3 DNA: TGTGCCAGCAGCTTGAGCGGGGGGCAATCCTACGAGCAGTACTTC. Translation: CASSLSGGQSYEQYF.

DNA for the CDR3: TGTGCCAGCAGTTTATGGGGCGCCGATGAGCAGTTCTTC. This translates into CASSLWGADEQFF. The chain uses TRBV27 and TRBJ2-1, with D maybe TRBD1 (5 bases). Germline CDR1 is MNHEY and CDR2 is SMNVEV (reference sequence). The CDR3 length is 13 residues. V was trimmed by 1 base and J by 8 bases, leaving 9 bases between them.

CDR3 in amino acids: CSVGRGQGNFEQFF. The DNA of the CDR3 is TGCAGCGTGGGGCGGGGACAGGGGAATTTCGAGCAGTTCTTC. This rearrangement joins TRBV29-1 to TRBJ2-1; TRBD1 aligns across 10 bases. The germline CDR1 and CDR2 sequences are SQVTM and ANQGSEA. Trimming removed 6 bases from V and 10 bases from J; junction bases left unmatched: 12. This CDR3 has 14 amino acids.

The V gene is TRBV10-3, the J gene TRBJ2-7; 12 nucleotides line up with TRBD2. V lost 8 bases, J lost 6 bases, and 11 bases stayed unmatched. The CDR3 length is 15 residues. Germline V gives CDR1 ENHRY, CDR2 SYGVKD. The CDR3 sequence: CAIRDPTSGRVEQYF. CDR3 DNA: TGTGCCATCCGAGATCCGACTAGCGGGAGAGTCGAGCAGTACTTC.

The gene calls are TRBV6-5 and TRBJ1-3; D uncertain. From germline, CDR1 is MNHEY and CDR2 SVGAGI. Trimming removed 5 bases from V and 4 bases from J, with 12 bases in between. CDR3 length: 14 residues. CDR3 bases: TGTGCCAGCAGTACCCGGACTTGGGGAAACACCATATATTTT. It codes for CASSTRTWGNTIYF.

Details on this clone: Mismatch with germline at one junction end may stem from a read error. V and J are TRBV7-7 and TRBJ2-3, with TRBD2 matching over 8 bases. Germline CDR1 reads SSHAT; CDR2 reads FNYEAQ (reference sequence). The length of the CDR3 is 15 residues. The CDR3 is CASSLGSAGGDTQYF. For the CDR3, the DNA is TGTGCTAGCAGCTTGGGGTCGGCGGGAGGAGATACGCAGTATTTT.

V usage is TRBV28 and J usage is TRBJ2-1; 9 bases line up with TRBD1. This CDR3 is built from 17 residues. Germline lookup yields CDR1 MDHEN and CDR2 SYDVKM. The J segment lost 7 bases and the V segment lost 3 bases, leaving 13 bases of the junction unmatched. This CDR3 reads CASSFVSWGQGQNEQFF. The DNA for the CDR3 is TGTGCCAGCAGTTTCGTTTCTTGGGGACAGGGCCAAAATGAGCAGTTCTTC.

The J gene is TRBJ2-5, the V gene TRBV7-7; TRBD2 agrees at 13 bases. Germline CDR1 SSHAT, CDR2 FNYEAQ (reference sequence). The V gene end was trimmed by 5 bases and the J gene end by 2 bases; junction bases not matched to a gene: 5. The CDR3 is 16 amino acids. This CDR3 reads CASSPELAGGQETQYF. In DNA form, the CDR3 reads TGTGCCAGCAGCCCAGAACTAGCGGGGGGGCAAGAGACCCAGTACTTC.

This chain's CDR3 is CASSLALSGGLDTQYF. The CDR3 nucleotides are TGTGCCAGCAGCTTAGCGCTAAGCGGGGGGCTAGATACGCAGTATTTT. This chain links TRBV7-2 with TRBJ2-3, with 9 bases fitting TRBD2. Trimming at V came to 0 bases and at J to 5 bases, leaving 6 bases not matched to a gene. The CDR3 totals 16 residues. Germline CDR1 SGHTA, CDR2 FQGNSA.

CDR3 sequence reads: CASSIGTSGGPYTDTQYF. The CDR3 coding sequence is TGCGCCAGCAGCATCGGGACTAGCGGGGGGCCATACACAGATACGCAGTATTTT. The V and J genes are TRBV5-1 and TRBJ2-3; 15 nucleotides align to TRBD2. This CDR3 has 18 amino acids. Germline assignment: CDR1 SGHRS and CDR2 YFSETQ. The V and J ends lost 4 bases and 2 bases, in that order; junction bases with no gene match: 8.

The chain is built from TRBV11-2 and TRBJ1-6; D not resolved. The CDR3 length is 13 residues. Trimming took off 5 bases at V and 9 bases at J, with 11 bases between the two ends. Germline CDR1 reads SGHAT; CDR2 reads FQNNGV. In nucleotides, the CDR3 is TGTGCCAGCAGCCACTCCGCAGGTTCACCCCTCCACTTT. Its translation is CASSHSAGSPLHF.

In DNA form, the CDR3 reads TGTGCCATCAGTAACAGGGGGCGCGGGACCGGGGAGCTGTTTTTT. It codes for CAISNRGRGTGELFF. The J gene is TRBJ2-2, the V gene TRBV10-3, with 9 bases that match TRBD1. Germline V gene data show CDR1 as ENHRY and CDR2 as SYGVKD. V shed 5 bases and J 5 bases; nucleotides not matched to a gene: 6. This CDR3 is built from 15 residues.

CDR3 loop: CASSQGQGRYEQYF. DNA of the CDR3: TGTGCCAGCAGCCAGGGACAGGGGAGGTACGAGCAGTACTTC. V gene TRBV5-8 combines with J gene TRBJ2-7; 10 nucleotides agree with TRBD1. The germline V gene has CDR1 SGHTS and CDR2 YDEGEE. The CDR3 consists of 14 residues. V shed 4 bases and J 4 bases; nucleotides not matched to a gene: 5.

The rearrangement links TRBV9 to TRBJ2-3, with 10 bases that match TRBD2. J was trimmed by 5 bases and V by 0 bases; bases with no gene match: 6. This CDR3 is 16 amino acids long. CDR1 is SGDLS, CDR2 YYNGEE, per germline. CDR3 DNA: TGTGCCAGCAGCGTAGCTGCTAGCGGGGGCAGAGATACGCAGTATTTT. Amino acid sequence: CASSVAASGGRDTQYF.

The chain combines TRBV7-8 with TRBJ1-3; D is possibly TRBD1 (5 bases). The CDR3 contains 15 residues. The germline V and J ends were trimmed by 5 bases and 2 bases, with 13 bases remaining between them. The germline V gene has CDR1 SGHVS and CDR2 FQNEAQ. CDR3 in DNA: TGTGCCAGCAGCGCAAGAGCGGGGGCTGGAAACACCATATATTTT. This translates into CASSARAGAGNTIYF.

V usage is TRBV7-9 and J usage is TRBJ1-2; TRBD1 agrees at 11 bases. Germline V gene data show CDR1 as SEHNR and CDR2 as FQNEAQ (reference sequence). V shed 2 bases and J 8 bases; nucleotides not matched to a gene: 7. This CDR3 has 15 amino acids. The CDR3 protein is CASSLSGTGGDGYTF. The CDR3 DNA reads TGTGCCAGCAGCTTATCCGGGACAGGGGGTGACGGCTACACCTTC.

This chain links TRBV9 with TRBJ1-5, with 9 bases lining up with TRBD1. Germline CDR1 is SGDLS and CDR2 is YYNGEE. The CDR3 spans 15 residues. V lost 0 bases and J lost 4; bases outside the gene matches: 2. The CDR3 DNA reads TGTGCCAGCAGCGTAGGGGACAGGGTAAATCAGCCCCAGCATTTT. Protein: CASSVGDRVNQPQHF. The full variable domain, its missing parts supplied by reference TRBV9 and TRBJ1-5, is DSGVTQTPKHLITATGQRVTLRCSPRSGDLSVYWYQQSLDQGLQFLIQYYNGEERAKGNILERFSAQQFPDLHSELNLSSLELGDSALYFCASSVGDRVNQPQHFGDGTRLSIL.

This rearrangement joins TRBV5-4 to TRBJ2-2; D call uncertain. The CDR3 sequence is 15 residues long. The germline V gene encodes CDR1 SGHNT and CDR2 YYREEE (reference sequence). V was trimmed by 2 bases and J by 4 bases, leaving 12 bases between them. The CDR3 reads CASSFRTVPTGELFF. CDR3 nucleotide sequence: TGTGCCAGCAGCTTTCGTACAGTCCCCACCGGGGAGCTGTTTTTT.